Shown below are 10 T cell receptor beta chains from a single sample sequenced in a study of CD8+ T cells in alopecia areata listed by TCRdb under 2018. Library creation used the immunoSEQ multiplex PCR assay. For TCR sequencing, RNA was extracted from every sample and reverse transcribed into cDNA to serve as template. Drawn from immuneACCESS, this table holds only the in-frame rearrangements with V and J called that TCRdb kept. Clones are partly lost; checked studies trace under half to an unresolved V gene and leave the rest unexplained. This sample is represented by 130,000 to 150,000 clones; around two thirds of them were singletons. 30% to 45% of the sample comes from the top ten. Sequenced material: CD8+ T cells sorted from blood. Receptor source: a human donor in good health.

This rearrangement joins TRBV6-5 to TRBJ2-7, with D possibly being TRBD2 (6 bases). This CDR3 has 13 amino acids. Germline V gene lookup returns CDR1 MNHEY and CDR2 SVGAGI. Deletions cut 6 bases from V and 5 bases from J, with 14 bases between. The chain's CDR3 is CASRPTRADEQYF. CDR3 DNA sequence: TGTGCCAGCAGACCGACTAGGGCGGACGAGCAGTACTTC.

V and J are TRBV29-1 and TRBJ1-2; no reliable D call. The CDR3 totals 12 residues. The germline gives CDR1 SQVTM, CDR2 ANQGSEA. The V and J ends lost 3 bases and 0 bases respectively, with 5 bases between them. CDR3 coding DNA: TGCAGCGTTGAGGGTCCTAACTATGGCTACACCTTC. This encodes CSVEGPNYGYTF.

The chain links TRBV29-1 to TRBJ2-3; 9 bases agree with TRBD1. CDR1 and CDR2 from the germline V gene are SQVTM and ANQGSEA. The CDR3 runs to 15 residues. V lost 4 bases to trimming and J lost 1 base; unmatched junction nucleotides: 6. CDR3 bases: TGCAGCGTTGTCCTATGGGACAGGGGCACAGATACGCAGTATTTT. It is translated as CSVVLWDRGTDTQYF.

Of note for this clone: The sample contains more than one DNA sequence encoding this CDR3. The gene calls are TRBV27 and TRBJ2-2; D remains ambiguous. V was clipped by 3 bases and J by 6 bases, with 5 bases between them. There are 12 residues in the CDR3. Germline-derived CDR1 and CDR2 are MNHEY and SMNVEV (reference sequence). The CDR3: CASSFGPGELFF. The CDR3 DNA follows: TGTGCCAGCAGTTTTGGCCCCGGGGAGCTGTTTTTT.

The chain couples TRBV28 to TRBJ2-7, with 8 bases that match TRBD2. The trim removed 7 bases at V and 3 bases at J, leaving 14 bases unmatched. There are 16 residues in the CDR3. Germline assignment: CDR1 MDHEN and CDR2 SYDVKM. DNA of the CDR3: TGTGCCAGCACCGGCGGGAGGACAGCGAATCTCTACGAGCAGTACTTC. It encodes CASTGGRTANLYEQYF.

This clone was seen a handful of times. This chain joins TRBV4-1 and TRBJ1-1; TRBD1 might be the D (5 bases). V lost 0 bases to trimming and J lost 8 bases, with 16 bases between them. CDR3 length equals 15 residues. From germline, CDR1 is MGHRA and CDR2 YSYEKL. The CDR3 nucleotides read TGCGCCAGCAGCCAAGATTCGTTCGCACAGGTCGAAGCTTTCTTT. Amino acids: CASSQDSFAQVEAFF.

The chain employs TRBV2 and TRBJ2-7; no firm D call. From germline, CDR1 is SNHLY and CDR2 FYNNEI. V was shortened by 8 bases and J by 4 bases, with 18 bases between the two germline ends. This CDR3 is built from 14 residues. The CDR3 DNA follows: TGTGCCAGCGGTAGCAACCCAACGATTTACGAGCAGTACTTC. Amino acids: CASGSNPTIYEQYF.

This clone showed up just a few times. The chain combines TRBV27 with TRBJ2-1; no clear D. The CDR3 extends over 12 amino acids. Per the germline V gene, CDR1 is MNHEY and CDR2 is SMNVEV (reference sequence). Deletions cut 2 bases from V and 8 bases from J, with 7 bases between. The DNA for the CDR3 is TGTGCCAGCAGTTTAGTCGGAGATGAGCAGTTCTTC. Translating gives CASSLVGDEQFF.

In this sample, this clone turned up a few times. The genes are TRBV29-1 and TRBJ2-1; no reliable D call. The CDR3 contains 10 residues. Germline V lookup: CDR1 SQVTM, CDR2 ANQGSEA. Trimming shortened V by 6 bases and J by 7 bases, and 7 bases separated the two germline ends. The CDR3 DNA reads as TGCAGCGTATGGTTAAATGAGCAGTTCTTC. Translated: CSVWLNEQFF.

The CDR3 region has the DNA TGTGCCAGCAGCCAACCAGGGGCCAACGTCCTGACTTTC. It encodes CASSQPGANVLTF. The chain combines TRBV28 with TRBJ2-6; D is undetermined. V was trimmed by 6 bases and J by 4 bases, leaving 7 bases between them. The CDR3 length is 13 residues. CDR1 is MDHEN, CDR2 SYDVKM, per germline.